This is a list of T cell receptor beta chains from one sample in a study of beta chain features in type 1 diabetes. Profiled with immunoSEQ multiplex PCR; TCRdb holds only in-frame clones, not every one. The data show approximately 250,000 clones, roughly 14% seen once. The specimen sequenced was naive CD4+ T cells from blood. The receptors shown here come from a woman in her thirties or forties in good health. Each CDR3 is given with its conserved first and last residue. Fields, in order: J gene, V gene, D gene, clone size, CDR3 protein, CDR3 DNA. D genes are given only for firm matches. Clone size is not always given. Where it is, it says once, few, many or a class for expanded clones.

J: TRBJ1-3; V: TRBV7-8; D: -; size: -; CDR3: CASSLFRVGNTIYF; DNA: TGTGCCAGCAGCTTATTTCGGGTTGGAAACACCATATATTTT
J: TRBJ2-7; V: TRBV7-2; D: TRBD1; size: -; CDR3: CASSLAGTGYYEQYF; DNA: TGTGCCAGCAGCTTAGCGGGGACAGGGTACTACGAGCAGTACTTC
J: TRBJ1-2; V: TRBV10-2; D: TRBD1; size: -; CDR3: CASRGQGTNYGYTF; DNA: TGCGCCAGCAGGGGACAGGGAACCAACTATGGCTACACCTTC
J: TRBJ2-3; V: TRBV2; D: -; size: few; CDR3: CASSEARADTQYF; DNA: TGTGCCAGCAGTGAGGCCAGGGCAGATACGCAGTATTTT
J: TRBJ2-2; V: TRBV11-2; D: TRBD2; size: -; CDR3: CASRKLAGGPAGELFF; DNA: TGTGCCAGCAGGAAGCTAGCGGGGGGGCCTGCCGGGGAGCTGTTTTTT
J: TRBJ2-7; V: TRBV5-1; D: TRBD1; size: -; CDR3: CASSQQGSEQYF; DNA: TGCGCCAGCAGCCAACAGGGGAGCGAGCAGTACTTC
J: TRBJ2-3; V: TRBV2; D: TRBD2; size: few; CDR3: CATSGLAGGQDTQYF; DNA: TGTGCAACCAGCGGACTAGCGGGGGGGCAAGATACGCAGTATTTT
J: TRBJ2-7; V: TRBV7-2; D: -; size: few; CDR3: CASTFSRGYEQYF; DNA: TGTGCCAGCACCTTTAGCCGGGGCTACGAGCAGTACTTC
J: TRBJ1-5; V: TRBV6-5; D: TRBD1; size: few; CDR3: CASRDTGGANQPQHF; DNA: TGTGCCAGCAGAGATACAGGGGGCGCGAATCAGCCCCAGCATTTT
J: TRBJ1-5; V: TRBV6-1; D: -; size: few; CDR3: CATRSNQPQHF; DNA: TGTGCCACCCGGAGCAATCAGCCCCAGCATTTT
J: TRBJ1-4; V: TRBV20-1; D: -; size: -; CDR3: CSARSREKLFF; DNA: TGCAGTGCTCGTAGCCGAGAAAAACTGTTTTTT
J: TRBJ2-1; V: TRBV2; D: TRBD2; size: few; CDR3: CASRISRLAGLNEQFF; DNA: TGTGCCAGCAGGATTAGTAGGCTAGCGGGCCTCAATGAGCAGTTCTTC
J: TRBJ2-7; V: TRBV19; D: -; size: few; CDR3: CASSNVREPRSYEQYF; DNA: TGTGCCAGTAGTAACGTAAGGGAGCCCCGCTCCTACGAGCAGTACTTC
J: TRBJ1-1; V: TRBV5-1; D: TRBD1; size: few; CDR3: CASSLGTGGGYTEAFF; DNA: TGCGCCAGCAGCTTGGGGACAGGGGGCGGATACACTGAAGCTTTCTTT
J: TRBJ2-3; V: TRBV7-7; D: TRBD1; size: few; CDR3: CASSLKGQGF; DNA: TGTGCCAGCAGCTTAAAAGGACAGGGATTT
J: TRBJ1-1; V: TRBV28; D: -; size: -; CDR3: CASQIGGAVSMNTEAFF; DNA: TGTGCCAGCCAAATAGGGGGGGCAGTCAGCATGAACACTGAAGCTTTCTTT
J: TRBJ1-1; V: TRBV7-2; D: -; size: few; CDR3: CASSSSRVTEAFF; DNA: TGTGCCAGCAGCTCCTCTCGTGTCACTGAAGCTTTCTTT
J: TRBJ2-7; V: TRBV7-9; D: -; size: -; CDR3: CASSLGRRGRVYEQYF; DNA: TGTGCCAGCAGCTTAGGGCGCCGAGGCAGGGTCTACGAGCAGTACTTC
J: TRBJ2-3; V: TRBV5-1; D: TRBD1; size: -; CDR3: CASSGTGSTDTQYF; DNA: TGCGCCAGCAGCGGGACAGGTTCCACAGATACGCAGTATTTT
J: TRBJ2-5; V: TRBV5-4; D: -; size: -; CDR3: CASSLPRAQETQYF; DNA: TGTGCCAGCAGCTTGCCCAGGGCACAAGAGACCCAGTACTTC
J: TRBJ1-1; V: TRBV5-1; D: TRBD1; size: -; CDR3: CASSTGGALDTEAFF; DNA: TGCGCCAGCAGTACAGGGGGCGCATTGGACACTGAAGCTTTCTTT
J: TRBJ2-5; V: TRBV9; D: -; size: few; CDR3: CASSVNPGWETQYF; DNA: TGTGCCAGCAGCGTAAATCCAGGGTGGGAGACCCAGTACTTC
J: TRBJ2-4; V: TRBV7-8; D: -; size: few; CDR3: CASSYRQGQAKNIQYF; DNA: TGTGCCAGCAGCTACCGCCAGGGTCAAGCCAAAAACATTCAGTACTTC
J: TRBJ1-5; V: TRBV5-6; D: TRBD1; size: -; CDR3: CASSSDRGGHQPQHF; DNA: TGTGCCAGCAGCTCCGACAGGGGAGGGCATCAGCCCCAGCATTTT
J: TRBJ2-5; V: TRBV2; D: -; size: -; CDR3: CASRPSGLPIKTQYF; DNA: TGTGCCAGCAGACCTTCGGGACTCCCTATAAAGACCCAGTACTTC
J: TRBJ1-1; V: TRBV14; D: -; size: many; CDR3: CASSQVDLQAFF; DNA: TGTGCCAGCAGCCAGGTGGACTTACAAGCTTTCTTT
J: TRBJ2-5; V: TRBV6-6; D: TRBD1; size: few; CDR3: CASSSGQGVGTQYF; DNA: TGTGCCAGCAGTTCGGGACAGGGAGTCGGGACCCAGTACTTC
J: TRBJ1-1; V: TRBV14; D: -; size: few; CDR3: CASSLWGGLGTEAFF; DNA: TGTGCCAGCAGCCTTTGGGGGGGGCTGGGCACTGAAGCTTTCTTT
J: TRBJ2-7; V: TRBV18; D: -; size: few; CDR3: CASSPDSSYEQYF; DNA: TGTGCCAGCTCCCCAGACTCTTCCTACGAGCAGTACTTC
J: TRBJ2-2; V: TRBV19; D: -; size: few; CDR3: CASSITPRVKAGELFF; DNA: TGTGCCAGTAGTATAACCCCGAGGGTCAAGGCCGGGGAGCTGTTTTTT
J: TRBJ1-6; V: TRBV4-3; D: -; size: few; CDR3: CASSQDVAGYNSPLHF; DNA: TGCGCCAGCAGCCAAGATGTGGCAGGCTATAATTCACCCCTCCACTTT
J: TRBJ2-7; V: TRBV6-5; D: TRBD1; size: few; CDR3: CARVIDRVPYEQYF; DNA: TGTGCCAGAGTAATCGACAGGGTGCCCTACGAGCAGTACTTC
J: TRBJ2-5; V: TRBV7-9; D: TRBD1; size: few; CDR3: CASSPGQAQETQYF; DNA: TGTGCCAGCAGCCCTGGACAGGCTCAAGAGACCCAGTACTTC
J: TRBJ1-1; V: TRBV7-9; D: -; size: few; CDR3: CASRVYGGEAFF; DNA: TGTGCCAGCAGAGTCTACGGTGGTGAAGCTTTCTTT
J: TRBJ1-4; V: TRBV11-2; D: -; size: -; CDR3: CASSRGLFNEKLFF; DNA: TGTGCCAGCAGCCGGGGTCTTTTTAATGAAAAACTGTTTTTT
J: TRBJ1-5; V: TRBV18; D: TRBD1; size: few; CDR3: CASSTTGGRTGQPQHF; DNA: TGTGCCAGCTCAACGACAGGGGGTAGGACGGGTCAGCCCCAGCATTTT
J: TRBJ1-1; V: TRBV15; D: -; size: few; CDR3: CATSQTDSAEAFF; DNA: TGTGCCACCAGCCAGACTGATAGCGCTGAAGCTTTCTTT
J: TRBJ1-2; V: TRBV6-1; D: -; size: -; CDR3: CASTPGVGFGYTF; DNA: TGTGCCAGCACCCCCGGGGTAGGGTTCGGCTACACCTTC
J: TRBJ2-2; V: TRBV7-2; D: -; size: few; CDR3: CASSGGAAGELFF; DNA: TGTGCCAGCAGCGGGGGGGCGGCCGGGGAGCTGTTTTTT
J: TRBJ2-5; V: TRBV6-5; D: -; size: -; CDR3: CASRTPGVLSETQYF; DNA: TGTGCCAGCAGGACCCCGGGAGTTTTGTCAGAGACCCAGTACTTC
J: TRBJ2-5; V: TRBV11-2; D: -; size: few; CDR3: CASSRRGGGGETQYF; DNA: TGTGCCAGCAGCCGCCGAGGGGGCGGAGGGGAGACCCAGTACTTC
J: TRBJ1-1; V: TRBV29-1; D: TRBD1; size: -; CDR3: CSSPGQGNTEAFF; DNA: TGCAGCTCACCGGGACAGGGGAACACTGAAGCTTTCTTT
J: TRBJ2-1; V: TRBV25-1; D: TRBD1; size: few; CDR3: CASSKRQGARNEQFF; DNA: TGTGCCAGCAGTAAAAGACAGGGGGCTCGCAATGAGCAGTTCTTC
J: TRBJ1-1; V: TRBV10-2; D: -; size: few; CDR3: CASSESSWETEAFF; DNA: TGCGCCAGCAGTGAGTCCAGCTGGGAGACTGAAGCTTTCTTT
J: TRBJ1-5; V: TRBV15; D: TRBD1; size: -; CDR3: CATSRDGAGGQPQHF; DNA: TGTGCCACCAGCAGAGATGGGGCAGGGGGTCAGCCCCAGCATTTT
J: TRBJ2-7; V: TRBV18; D: TRBD1; size: -; CDR3: CASSPGAGTGNYEQYF; DNA: TGTGCCAGCTCACCAGGGGCCGGGACAGGGAACTACGAGCAGTACTTC
J: TRBJ2-3; V: TRBV19; D: -; size: -; CDR3: CASSILTSLDTQYF; DNA: TGTGCCAGTAGTATTTTGACTAGTCTAGATACGCAGTATTTT
J: TRBJ2-3; V: TRBV7-2; D: -; size: few; CDR3: CASSFKTGSTDTQYF; DNA: TGTGCCAGCAGCTTTAAGACAGGTAGCACAGATACGCAGTATTTT
J: TRBJ1-3; V: TRBV19; D: -; size: few; CDR3: CASSMLSGSSGNTIYF; DNA: TGTGCCAGTAGTATGTTATCGGGTTCCTCTGGAAACACCATATATTTT
J: TRBJ2-7; V: TRBV5-1; D: TRBD1; size: once; CDR3: CASSLVPPPTGVNEQYF; DNA: TGCGCCAGCAGCTTGGTTCCCCCCCCGACAGGGGTCAACGAGCAGTACTTC
J: TRBJ2-2; V: TRBV7-2; D: TRBD2; size: few; CDR3: CASSLPRLAGPTGELFF; DNA: TGTGCCAGCAGCTTACCTAGACTAGCGGGTCCCACCGGGGAGCTGTTTTTT
J: TRBJ2-1; V: TRBV5-1; D: TRBD2; size: -; CDR3: CASSLNAGEYNEQFF; DNA: TGCGCCAGCAGCTTGAACGCGGGGGAATACAATGAGCAGTTCTTC
J: TRBJ2-5; V: TRBV13; D: TRBD2; size: few; CDR3: CASSFSGGQETQYF; DNA: TGTGCCAGCAGCTTTAGCGGGGGGCAAGAGACCCAGTACTTC
J: TRBJ2-3; V: TRBV11-2; D: TRBD2; size: few; CDR3: CASSSGLAGVYQSDTQYF; DNA: TGTGCCAGCAGTTCGGGACTAGCGGGGGTTTACCAATCAGATACGCAGTATTTT
J: TRBJ2-5; V: TRBV19; D: -; size: -; CDR3: CASSIDGETQYF; DNA: TGTGCCAGTAGTATAGACGGAGAGACCCAGTACTTC
J: TRBJ1-1; V: TRBV28; D: -; size: -; CDR3: CASSTQGVRAFF; DNA: TGTGCCAGCAGTACCCAGGGCGTTCGGGCTTTCTTT
J: TRBJ2-5; V: TRBV5-6; D: TRBD1; size: -; CDR3: CASTPGGAETQYF; DNA: TGTGCCAGCACCCCAGGGGGCGCGGAGACCCAGTACTTC
J: TRBJ1-5; V: TRBV7-2; D: -; size: few; CDR3: CASSADRLSNQPQHF; DNA: TGTGCCAGCAGCGCTGACAGACTTAGCAATCAGCCCCAGCATTTT
J: TRBJ1-2; V: TRBV27; D: TRBD1; size: -; CDR3: CASSQQGALRSYTF; DNA: TGTGCCAGCAGTCAACAGGGGGCTCTGAGGAGCTACACCTTC